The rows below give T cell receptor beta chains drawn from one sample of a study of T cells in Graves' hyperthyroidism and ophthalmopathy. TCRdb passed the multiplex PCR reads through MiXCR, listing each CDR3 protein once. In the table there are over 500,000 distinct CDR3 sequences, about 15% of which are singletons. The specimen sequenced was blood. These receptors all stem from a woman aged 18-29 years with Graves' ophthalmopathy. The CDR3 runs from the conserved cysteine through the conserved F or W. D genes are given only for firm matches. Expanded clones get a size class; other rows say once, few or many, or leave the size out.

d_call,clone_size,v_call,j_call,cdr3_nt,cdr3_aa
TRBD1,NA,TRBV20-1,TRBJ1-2,TGCAGTGCTGGCCAGGGGACAGGACCCTATGGCTACACCTTC,CSAGQGTGPYGYTF
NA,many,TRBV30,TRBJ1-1,TGTGCCTGGAGTGTACAGCTGATAAGCCATCAGGAAGCTTTCTTT,CAWSVQLISHQEAFF
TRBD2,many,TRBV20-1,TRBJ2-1,TGCAGTGCTAGAGGACCGGGGGGGCCGTACAATGAGCAGTTCTTC,CSARGPGGPYNEQFF
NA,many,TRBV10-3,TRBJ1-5,TGTGCCTGCTCAGGGGATGCGGATCAGCCCCAGCATTTT,CACSGDADQPQHF
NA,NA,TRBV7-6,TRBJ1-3,TGTGCCAGCAGCTCTGTCGGGGAAGGAAACACCATATATTTT,CASSSVGEGNTIYF
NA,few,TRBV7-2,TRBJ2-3,TGTGCCAGCAGCTTAGGAGGCCTGTCGGGGGATACGCAGTATTTT,CASSLGGLSGDTQYF
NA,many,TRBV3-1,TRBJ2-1,TGTGCCAGCAGCCAAGAGGCGGGACCAATACATGAGCAGTTCTTC,CASSQEAGPIHEQFF
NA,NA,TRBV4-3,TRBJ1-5,TGCGCCAGCAGCCAAGATACAGGGTTATATCAGCCCCAGCATTTT,CASSQDTGLYQPQHF
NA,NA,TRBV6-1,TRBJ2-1,TGTGCCAGCAGTGAAGCTGAGGGAAATGAGCAGTTCTTC,CASSEAEGNEQFF
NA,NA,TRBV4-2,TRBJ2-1,TGTGCCAGCAGCCAATCTCCCTCCAATGAGCAGTTCTTC,CASSQSPSNEQFF
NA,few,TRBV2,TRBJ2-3,TGTGCCAGCGGGGCACTTCACCCGCAGTATTTT,CASGALHPQYF
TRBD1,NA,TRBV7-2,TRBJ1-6,TGTGCCAGCAGCTTCCGGACAGGGCCTTCACCCCTCCACTTT,CASSFRTGPSPLHF
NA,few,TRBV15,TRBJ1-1,TGTGCCACCAGCAGAGACCCGACGGGGAACACTGAAGCTTTCTTT,CATSRDPTGNTEAFF
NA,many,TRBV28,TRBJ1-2,TGTGCCAGCAGCGGGGCCGCTCTCTATGGCTACACCTTC,CASSGAALYGYTF
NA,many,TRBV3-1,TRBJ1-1,TGTGCCAGCAGCCAAGGAAGGGGACAGAACACTGAAGCTTTCTTT,CASSQGRGQNTEAFF
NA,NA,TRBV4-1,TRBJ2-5,TGCGCCAGCAGCCAAGACCCCTCTGAGACCCAGTACTTC,CASSQDPSETQYF
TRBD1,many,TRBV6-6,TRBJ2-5,TGTGCCAGCAGTTACCCCGGGACAGGGAAGTTCGAAGAGACCCAGTACTTC,CASSYPGTGKFEETQYF
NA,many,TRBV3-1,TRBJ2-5,TGTGCCAGCAGCCAAGAAGGGTTGAGAGAGACCCAGTACTTC,CASSQEGLRETQYF
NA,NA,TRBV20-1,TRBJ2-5,TGCAGTGCTATTCGGGGGAAAGAGACCCAGTACTTC,CSAIRGKETQYF
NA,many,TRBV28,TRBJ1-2,TGTGCCAGCAGTTTACGAGGGCAGGGCCTAAGGTACACCTTC,CASSLRGQGLRYTF
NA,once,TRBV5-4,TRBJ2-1,TGTGCCAGCAACCCAACAGGTCTAGGCAATGAGCAGTTCTTC,CASNPTGLGNEQFF
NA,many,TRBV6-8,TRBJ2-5,TGTGCCAGCAGATCCCACGGGGGTTGGACCCAGTACTTC,CASRSHGGWTQYF
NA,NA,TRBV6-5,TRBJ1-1,TGTGCCAGCAGTTACTCGCAGGGGAGCACTGAAGCTTTCTTT,CASSYSQGSTEAFF
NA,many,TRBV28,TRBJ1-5,TGTGCCAGCAGCTTAGTGGCAGCTAATAGCAATCAGCCCCAGCATTTT,CASSLVAANSNQPQHF
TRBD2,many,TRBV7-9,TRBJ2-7,TGTGCCAGCAGCTTATCTTCTAGCGGGAGGGATAAGCAGTACTTC,CASSLSSSGRDKQYF
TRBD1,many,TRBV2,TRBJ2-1,TGTGCCACGGTAAAGGGACAGAACTCCTACAATGAGCAGTTCTTC,CATVKGQNSYNEQFF
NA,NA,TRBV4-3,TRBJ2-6,TGCGCCAGCAGCCTCCAGGGGGGCCCAGGGGCCAACGTCCTGACTTTC,CASSLQGGPGANVLTF
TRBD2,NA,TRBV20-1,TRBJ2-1,TGCAGTGCTAGAGACGGGACTAGCTTTAATCATCGGTACAATGAGCAGTTCTTC,CSARDGTSFNHRYNEQFF
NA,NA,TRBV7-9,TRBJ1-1,NA,CASSLVVAQGATFF
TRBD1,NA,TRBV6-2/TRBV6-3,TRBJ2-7,TGTGCCAGCAGGGGGACAGGGTGGTACGAGCAGTACTTC,CASRGTGWYEQYF
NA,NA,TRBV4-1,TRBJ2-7,TGCGCCAGCAGCCAGACTACGGCCTACGAGCAGTACTTC,CASSQTTAYEQYF
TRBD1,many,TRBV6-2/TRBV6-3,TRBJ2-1,TGTGCCAGCAGTTACTCGACAGGGTTCAGCAATGAGCAGTTCTTC,CASSYSTGFSNEQFF
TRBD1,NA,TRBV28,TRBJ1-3,TGTGCCAGCAGAGAACAGGGGCCGAGCTCTGGAAACACCATATATTTT,CASREQGPSSGNTIYF
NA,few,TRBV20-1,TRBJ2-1,TGCAGTGCTAGTAGGGGGGATGAGCAGTTCTTC,CSASRGDEQFF
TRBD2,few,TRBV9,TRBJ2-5,TGTGCCAGCAGCGTAGGGCTAGCGGACGGTCAAGAGACCCAGTACTTC,CASSVGLADGQETQYF
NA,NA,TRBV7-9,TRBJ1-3,TGTGCCAGCAGTTACGCTCCAGACTCTGGAAACACCATATATTTT,CASSYAPDSGNTIYF
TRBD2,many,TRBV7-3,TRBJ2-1,TGTGCCAGCAGCCCCCGGGGTAGCGGGAGCTCCTACAATGAGCAGTTCTTC,CASSPRGSGSSYNEQFF
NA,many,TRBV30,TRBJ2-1,TGTGCCTGGAGTGTACCAGGGGTCGGTGAGCAGTTCTTC,CAWSVPGVGEQFF
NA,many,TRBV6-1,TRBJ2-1,TGTGCCAGCAGTGTCTCCCGGCGAACCTACAATGAGCAGTTCTTC,CASSVSRRTYNEQFF
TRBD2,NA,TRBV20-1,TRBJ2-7,TGCAGTGCTAGAGACTCAGCGGGGCTCTACGAGCAGTACTTC,CSARDSAGLYEQYF
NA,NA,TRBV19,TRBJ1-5,TGTGCCAGTAGTATGACAGGCGGACAGCCCCAGCATTTT,CASSMTGGQPQHF
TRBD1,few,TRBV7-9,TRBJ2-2,TGTGCCAGCAGCCCACAGGGGGCGGCCGGGGAGCTGTTTTTT,CASSPQGAAGELFF
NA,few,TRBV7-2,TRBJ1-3,TGTGCCAGCAGCTACGAAGACAGGAGCCTAAACACCATATATTTT,CASSYEDRSLNTIYF
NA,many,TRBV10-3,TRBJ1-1,TGTGCCATCAGTGACCAGGGAATGAACACTGAAGCTTTCTTT,CAISDQGMNTEAFF
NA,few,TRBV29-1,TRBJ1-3,TGCAGCGTCGCCCCAGGAGGAAACACCATATATTTT,CSVAPGGNTIYF
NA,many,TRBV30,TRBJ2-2,TGTGCCTGGGAAGGTGGGACCACCGGGGAGCTGTTTTTT,CAWEGGTTGELFF
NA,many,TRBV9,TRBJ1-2,TGTGCCAGCAGCGTAGGTCGATATAACTATGGCTACACCTTC,CASSVGRYNYGYTF
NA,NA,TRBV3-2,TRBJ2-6,TGTGCCAGCAGCCAAGATTTTGGTGGGGCCAACGTCCTGACTTTC,CASSQDFGGANVLTF
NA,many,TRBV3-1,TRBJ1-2,TGTGCCAGCAGCCAAGACTCGGGGGTTCGGTATGGCTACACCTTC,CASSQDSGVRYGYTF
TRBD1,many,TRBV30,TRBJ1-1,TGTGCCTGGAGTGGCCGGCCCCTGGGACAGAAGAACACTGAAGCTTTCTTT,CAWSGRPLGQKNTEAFF
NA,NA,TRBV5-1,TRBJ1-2,TGCGCCAGCAGCTTGGACACCCGCTATGGCTACACCTTC,CASSLDTRYGYTF
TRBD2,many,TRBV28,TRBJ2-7,TGTGCCAGCAGTTCGGTTGGACTAGGATCCCCCTACGAGCAGTACTTC,CASSSVGLGSPYEQYF
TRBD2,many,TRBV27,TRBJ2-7,TGTGCCAGCAGTATACTAGCGGGGGGGCTCAGGAACGAGCAGTACTTC,CASSILAGGLRNEQYF
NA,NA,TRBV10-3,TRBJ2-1,TGTGCCATCAGTGCCGGGAGTTACAATGAGCAGTTCTTC,CAISAGSYNEQFF
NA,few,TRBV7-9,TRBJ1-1,TGTGCCAGCAGGTCCCTGCAGAACACTGAAGCTTTCTTT,CASRSLQNTEAFF
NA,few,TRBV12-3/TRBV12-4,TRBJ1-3,TGTGCCAGCAGTCCCGGGGTAGCTGGAAACACCATATATTTT,CASSPGVAGNTIYF
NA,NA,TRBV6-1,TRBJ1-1,TGTGCCAGCAGTCGACCAGGGGTCGGGACTGAAGCTTTCTTT,CASSRPGVGTEAFF